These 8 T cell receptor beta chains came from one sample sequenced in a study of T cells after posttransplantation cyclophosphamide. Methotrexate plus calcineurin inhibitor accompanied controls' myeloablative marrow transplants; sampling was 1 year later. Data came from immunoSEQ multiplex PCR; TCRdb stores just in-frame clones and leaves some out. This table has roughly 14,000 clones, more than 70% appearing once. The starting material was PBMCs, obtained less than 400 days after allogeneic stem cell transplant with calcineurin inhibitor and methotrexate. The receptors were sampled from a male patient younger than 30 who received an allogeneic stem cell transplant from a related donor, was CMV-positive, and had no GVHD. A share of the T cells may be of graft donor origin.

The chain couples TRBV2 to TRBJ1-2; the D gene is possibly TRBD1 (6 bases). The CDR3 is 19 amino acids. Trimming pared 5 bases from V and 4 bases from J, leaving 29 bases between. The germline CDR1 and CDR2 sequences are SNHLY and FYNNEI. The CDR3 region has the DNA TGTGCCAGCAGTACCCGTGGGACATCCCGTCCCAGATACCGCTATGGCTACACCTTC. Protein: CASSTRGTSRPRYRYGYTF.

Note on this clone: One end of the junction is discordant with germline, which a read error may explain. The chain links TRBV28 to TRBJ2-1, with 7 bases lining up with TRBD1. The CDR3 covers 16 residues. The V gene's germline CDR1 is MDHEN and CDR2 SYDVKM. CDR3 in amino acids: CASSITGTASYSEQFF. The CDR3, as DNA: TGTGCCAGCAGTATAACCGGGACAGCCTCCTACAGTGAGCAGTTCTTC.

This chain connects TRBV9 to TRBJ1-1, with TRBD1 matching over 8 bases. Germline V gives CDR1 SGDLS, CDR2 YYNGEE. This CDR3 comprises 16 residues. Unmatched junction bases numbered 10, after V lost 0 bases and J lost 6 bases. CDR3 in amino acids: CASSVEGAGGFSEAFF. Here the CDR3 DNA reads TGTGCCAGCAGCGTAGAAGGGGCAGGGGGCTTTTCTGAAGCTTTCTTT. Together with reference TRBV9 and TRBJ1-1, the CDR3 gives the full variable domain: DSGVTQTPKHLITATGQRVTLRCSPRSGDLSVYWYQQSLDQGLQFLIQYYNGEERAKGNILERFSAQQFPDLHSELNLSSLELGDSALYFCASSVEGAGGFSEAFFGQGTRLTVV.

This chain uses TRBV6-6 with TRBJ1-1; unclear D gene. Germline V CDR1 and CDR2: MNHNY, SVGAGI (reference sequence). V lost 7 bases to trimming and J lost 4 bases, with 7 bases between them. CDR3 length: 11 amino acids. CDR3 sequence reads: CASTAGTEAFF. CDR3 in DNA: TGTGCCAGCACCGCGGGCACTGAAGCTTTCTTT.

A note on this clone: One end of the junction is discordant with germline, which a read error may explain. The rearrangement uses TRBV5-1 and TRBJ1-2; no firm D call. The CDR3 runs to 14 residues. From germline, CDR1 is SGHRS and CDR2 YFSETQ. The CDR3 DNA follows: TGCGCCAGCAGCTTGGGGCAGTCTAACTACGGCTACACCTTC. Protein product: CASSLGQSNYGYTF.

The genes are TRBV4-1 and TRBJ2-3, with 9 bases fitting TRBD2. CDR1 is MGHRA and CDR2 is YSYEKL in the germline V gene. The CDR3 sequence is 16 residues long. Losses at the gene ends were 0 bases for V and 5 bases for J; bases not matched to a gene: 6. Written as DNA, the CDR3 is TGCGCCAGCAGCCAAGATCCAGCGGGAGGCCTAGATACGCAGTATTTT. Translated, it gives CASSQDPAGGLDTQYF.

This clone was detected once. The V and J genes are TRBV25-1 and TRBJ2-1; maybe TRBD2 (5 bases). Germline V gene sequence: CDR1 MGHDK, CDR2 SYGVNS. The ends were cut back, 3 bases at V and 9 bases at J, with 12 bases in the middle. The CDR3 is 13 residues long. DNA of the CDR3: TGTGCCAGCAGTGAGGAGGTCCCCAGTGAGCAGTTCTTC. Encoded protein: CASSEEVPSEQFF.

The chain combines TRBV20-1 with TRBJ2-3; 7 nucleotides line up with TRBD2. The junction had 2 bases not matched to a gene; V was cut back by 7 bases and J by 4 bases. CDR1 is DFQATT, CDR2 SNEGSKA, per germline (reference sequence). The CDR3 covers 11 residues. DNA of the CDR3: TGCAGTGGCCGGGAGGCAGATACGCAGTATTTT. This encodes CSGREADTQYF.